Below, 9 T cell receptor beta chains from the same sample are listed, as sequenced in a study of neurological immune-mediated disorders. TCRdb redid the calling of the 5' RACE reads with MiXCR, one entry per CDR3 protein. This table has tens of thousands of distinct CDR3 sequences, 4.5% appearing once. Sequencing was done on a sample of PBMCs. These receptors all come from a man aged 30 to 39 with multiple sclerosis.

This clonotype was observed many times. This chain connects TRBV5-5 to TRBJ1-2; D gene ambiguous. V shed 4 bases and J shed 8 bases, with 18 bases lying between them. The length of the CDR3 is 14 residues. Germline V gene data show CDR1 as SGHKS and CDR2 as YYEKEE (reference sequence). CDR3 DNA: TGTGCCAGCAGCCCTCCGGGCCTACACACGGGCTACACCTTC. Encoded protein: CASSPPGLHTGYTF.

This clonotype came up many times. The chain links TRBV10-3 to TRBJ1-3; unclear D gene. There are 15 residues in the CDR3. The ends were cut back, 7 bases at V and 1 base at J, with 14 bases in the middle. The V gene's germline CDR1 is ENHRY and CDR2 SYGVKD. The CDR3 DNA sequence: TGTGCCATCAAAGCGGGTTTAGATTCTGGAAACACCATATATTTT. It encodes CAIKAGLDSGNTIYF.

The table lists this clonotype with many counts. The chain is built from TRBV14 and TRBJ1-6, with D unclear. CDR1 is SGHDN, CDR2 FVKESK, per germline. V shed 1 base and J shed 10 bases, with 14 bases lying between them. This CDR3 spans 15 amino acids. This CDR3 reads CASSQVGGGPSPLHF. CDR3 DNA sequence: TGTGCCAGCAGCCAAGTAGGTGGCGGACCCTCACCCCTCCACTTT. Together with reference TRBV14 and TRBJ1-6, the CDR3 gives the full variable domain: EAGVTQFPSHSVIEKGQTVTLRCDPISGHDNLYWYRRVMGKEIKFLLHFVKESKQDESGMPNNRFLAERTGGTYSTLKVQPAELEDSGVYFCASSQVGGGPSPLHFGNGTRLTVT.

This clonotype was recorded at least ten times. The gene calls are TRBV5-1 and TRBJ2-1; 11 bases match TRBD2. The J segment lost 6 bases and the V segment lost 2 bases, leaving 7 bases of the junction unmatched. Germline CDR1 and CDR2: SGHRS and YFSETQ. The CDR3 totals 16 residues. CDR3 nucleotide sequence: TGCGCCAGCAGCTTAACTCTAGCGGGGGGCCCCAATGAGCAGTTCTTC. Amino acids: CASSLTLAGGPNEQFF.

This clonotype was observed at least ten times. The V gene is TRBV11-1, the J gene TRBJ2-1, with D possibly TRBD1 on 5 matching bases. The CDR3 is 14 amino acids. Germline assignment: CDR1 SGHAT and CDR2 FQDESV (reference sequence). Trimming stripped 1 base from V and 7 bases from J, with 11 bases between. CDR3 protein: CASSLGTYNNEQFF. In DNA, the CDR3 is TGTGCCAGCAGCTTAGGGACATATAATAATGAGCAGTTCTTC.

This clonotype was observed at least ten times. This chain connects TRBV5-1 to TRBJ1-1; possible D gene TRBD1, 5 bases. The length of the CDR3 is 14 residues. The germline V and J ends were trimmed by 0 bases and 7 bases, with 13 bases remaining between them. CDR1 and CDR2 (germline): SGHRS, YFSETQ. Here the CDR3 reads CASSLVAGGGEAFF. CDR3 bases: TGCGCCAGCAGCTTGGTGGCGGGTGGGGGTGAAGCTTTCTTT.

The chain has TRBV9 and TRBJ1-6; 8 bases match TRBD1. The V segment lost 4 bases and the J segment 13 bases; nucleotides outside the gene matches: 13. The CDR3 contains 15 residues. Germline values: CDR1 SGDLS, CDR2 YYNGEE. The DNA for the CDR3 is TGTGCCAGCAGCTTGCGAGACAGGGGCAACGCCCCCCTCCACTTT. Translation: CASSLRDRGNAPLHF.

This clonotype was seen many times. V and J are TRBV28 and TRBJ1-2; the D is unclear. Deletions cut 1 base from V and 3 bases from J, with 6 bases between. Germline lookup yields CDR1 MDHEN and CDR2 SYDVKM. The CDR3 is made up of 13 amino acids. The CDR3 region is CASSLSIHYGYTF. As DNA, the CDR3 is TGTGCCAGCAGTTTATCGATCCACTATGGCTACACCTTC.

This clonotype came up a few times. The chain recombines TRBV20-1 with TRBJ1-1, with D perhaps TRBD1 (5 bases). Per germline, CDR1 DFQATT and CDR2 SNEGSKA (reference sequence). CDR3 size: 14 residues. V lost 3 bases, J lost 6 bases, and 17 bases lay in between. CDR3 coding DNA: TGCAGTGCTAGTAAGCGGGGGTCGATCGCTGAAGCTTTCTTT. It yields the protein CSASKRGSIAEAFF.